The 14 T cell receptor beta chains listed next were all sequenced from one sample in a study of CXCR3-negative and CXCR3-positive naive CD8 T cells. General study points: CXCR3-positive naive cells carried more hydrophobic TRB CDR3s than CXCR3-negative naive cells did.

The TRB libraries of cDNA were built by UMI-labeled 5' RACE. TCRdb reprocessed the 5' RACE reads and reports one entry per CDR3 protein, with no DNA. The repertoire table contains tens of thousands of distinct CDR3 sequences. Antigen specificity for these receptors is unknown. The specimen was naive CXCR3+ CD8+ T cells from blood. The subset here: CD45RO-CCR7+CD27+CD95- naive CD8+ T cells expressing CXCR3 (TNR3+). The receptors come from a human donor in good health. Some clones in this sample may be carry-over from other donors' samples.

The rearrangement joins TRBV29-1 to TRBJ2-7; as DNA is missing, the TRBD1 call by TCRdb cannot be tested. Germline assignment: CDR1 SQVTM and CDR2 ANQGSEA. The CDR3 is 16 amino acids. The CDR3 is CSVEVPGQGASYEQYF.

The rearrangement joins TRBV20-1 to TRBJ1-1. CDR3 length: 13 residues. From germline, CDR1 is DFQATT and CDR2 SNEGSKA (reference sequence). CDR3 amino acids: CSAALVRGTEAFF.

V is TRBV20-1 and J is TRBJ2-7; TCRdb gives TRBD2 as the D gene, but with no DNA this cannot be confirmed. Germline V gene data show CDR1 as DFQATT and CDR2 as SNEGSKA (reference sequence). The CDR3 has 14 amino acids. The CDR3 spells CSARIQRETYEQYF.

V and J are TRBV15 and TRBJ1-5. CDR3 length: 15 residues. Germline V lookup: CDR1 LNHNV, CDR2 YYDKDF (reference sequence). CDR3 sequence reads: CATSRDSYLNQPQHF.

The V call is TRBV12-3 or TRBV12-4, the J call TRBJ2-1; TCRdb picks TRBD2, but there is no DNA to check that call. The CDR3 has 14 residues. The CDR3 protein is CASTMSGGQNEQFF.

This chain's CDR3 is CASSVSRDGENEQFF. The chain joins TRBV9 to TRBJ2-1; TCRdb calls TRBD1, which cannot be checked without DNA. In germline, CDR1 is SGDLS, CDR2 YYNGEE. The CDR3 sequence is 15 residues long.

This chain joins TRBV7-2 and TRBJ2-1; as DNA is missing, the TRBD2 call by TCRdb cannot be tested. The CDR3 consists of 17 residues. Germline CDR1 and CDR2: SGHTA and FQGNSA. The CDR3 protein is CASSLDSAGGPSDEQFF.

V and J are TRBV6-5 and TRBJ2-1; the TCRdb call, TRBD1, lacks DNA for checking. The CDR3 length is 13 residues. Germline V gene data show CDR1 as MNHEY and CDR2 as SVGAGI. This CDR3 reads CASSPTGFNEQFF.

V usage is TRBV5-1 and J usage is TRBJ2-7; checking the TCRdb D call of TRBD2 is not possible without DNA. This CDR3 contains 14 residues. Germline V gene data show CDR1 as SGHRS and CDR2 as YFSETQ. CDR3 protein: CASAAATPRYEQYF.

The rearrangement joins TRBV29-1 to TRBJ1-2; the TCRdb call, TRBD1, lacks DNA for checking. Germline lookup yields CDR1 SQVTM and CDR2 ANQGSEA. The CDR3 runs 15 residues. The CDR3 sequence is CSVFPSGQGAYGYTF. Drawing the rest from reference TRBV29-1 and TRBJ1-2, the complete variable domain is SAVISQKPSRDICQRGTSLTIQCQVDSQVTMMFWYRQQPGQSLTLIATANQGSEATYESGFVIDKFPISRPNLTFSTLTVSNMSPEDSSIYLCSVFPSGQGAYGYTFGSGTRLTVV.

V and J are TRBV15 and TRBJ2-7. The germline V gene encodes CDR1 LNHNV and CDR2 YYDKDF (reference sequence). The CDR3 is 13 residues long. Here the CDR3 reads CATSPENGNEQYF.

V and J are TRBV4-1 and TRBJ2-7; the D gene TCRdb calls, TRBD1, cannot be checked with no DNA. There are 15 residues in the CDR3. CDR1 is MGHRA, CDR2 YSYEKL, per germline. CDR3 protein: CASSQPGQNPYEQYF.

The V and J genes are TRBV11-2 and TRBJ1-5. Germline CDR1 is SGHAT and CDR2 is FQNNGV. This CDR3 is 13 amino acids long. CDR3 in amino acids: CASSPQPDQPQHF.

The chain employs TRBV19 and TRBJ1-2; TCRdb indicates TRBD1, and absent DNA this call remains unverified. Germline CDR1 LNHDA, CDR2 SQIVND (reference sequence). CDR3 length: 14 residues. This chain's CDR3 is CASSPSGQNYGYTF.